This T cell receptor (beta chain) came from a study of metastatic and nonmetastatic thyroid tumors. Overall study: Across blood and tumor or nodule tissue, repertoires from malignant and benign thyroid patients were compared with one another.

Thyroid surgery took place with no prior treatment in any patient. TCRdb re-called clones from the PCR reads using MiXCR. The sample yields more than 12,000 clones, roughly 3.5% seen once. The V end lost 7 bases, the J end lost 9 bases, and 15 bases lay between the germline ends. This CDR3 has 12 amino acids. Germline CDR1 MNHEY, CDR2 SVGEGT. This TCR derives from a female donor with papillary thyroid cancer or a benign thyroid nodule (not recorded which). Some clones in this sample may be carry-over from other donors' samples. The chain links TRBV6-2 or TRBV6-3 to TRBJ2-5, with TRBD1 as a possible D gene (5 bases). Material: tumor tissue. This CDR3 is CASTYSTVAQYF. Written as DNA, the CDR3 is TGTGCCAGCACCTACTCGACAGTTGCCCAGTACTTC.